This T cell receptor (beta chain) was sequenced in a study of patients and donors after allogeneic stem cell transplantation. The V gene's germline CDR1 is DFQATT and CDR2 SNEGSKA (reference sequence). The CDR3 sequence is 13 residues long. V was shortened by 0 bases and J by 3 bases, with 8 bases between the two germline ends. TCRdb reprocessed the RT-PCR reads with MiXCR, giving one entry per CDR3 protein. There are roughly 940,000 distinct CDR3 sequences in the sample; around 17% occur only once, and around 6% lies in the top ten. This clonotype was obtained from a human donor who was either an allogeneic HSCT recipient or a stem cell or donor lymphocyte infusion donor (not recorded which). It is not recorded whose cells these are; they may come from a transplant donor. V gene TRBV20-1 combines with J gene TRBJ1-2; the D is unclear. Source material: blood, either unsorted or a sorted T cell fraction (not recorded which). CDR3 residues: CSARDSLHYGYTF. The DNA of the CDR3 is TGCAGTGCTAGAGACAGCCTACACTATGGCTACACCTTC.